This is a list of T cell receptor beta chains from one sample in a study of blood T cell repertoires in COVID-19. The repertoire was sequenced with immunoSEQ multiplex PCR; TCRdb's copy has only in-frame clones and lacks some. The sample contains under 400,000 clones, nearly 90% of which appear only once. Input material: peripheral blood. Every receptor here comes from a man aged 18 to 35 with active or convalescent COVID-19. CDR3s include the opening cysteine and the closing phenylalanine or tryptophan. D genes are given only for firm matches. Size values are once, few and many counts, or a class for expanded clones, and some rows have none.

v_call	j_call	d_call	clone_size	cdr3_nt	cdr3_aa
TRBV28	TRBJ1-2	-	-	TGTGCCAGCATGGACATATCAAACTATGGCTACACCTTC	CASMDISNYGYTF
TRBV3-1/TRBV3-2	TRBJ2-3	-	-	TGTGCCAGCAGCCCGAGGGCGGGATGGAGGAGCACAGATACGCAGTATTTT	CASSPRAGWRSTDTQYF
TRBV13	TRBJ2-3	TRBD1	-	TGTGCCAGCAGCCCTCAGGGACAGGGAGATCATCTGGGTACGCAGTATTTT	CASSPQGQGDHLGTQYF
TRBV28	TRBJ2-1	TRBD1	-	TGTGCCAGCAGTATGGACAGGGGTTTCTACAATGAGCAGTTCTTC	CASSMDRGFYNEQFF
TRBV24-1	TRBJ1-5	TRBD1	-	TGTGCCACCGGAACCCCGGGACAGGGTTATCAGCCCCAGCATTTT	CATGTPGQGYQPQHF
TRBV19	TRBJ1-5	-	-	TGTGCCAGCAACTCAGGGGTTGCGAGCAATCAGCCCCAGCATTTT	CASNSGVASNQPQHF
TRBV23-1	TRBJ1-3	-	-	TGCGCCAGCAGTCATGCGACGGCAACAGGGCTCCCTGGAAACACCATATATTTT	CASSHATATGLPGNTIYF
TRBV6-4	TRBJ2-1	TRBD2	-	TGTGCCAGCAGTGACCGCGGGAGCTCCTACAATGAGCAGTTCTTC	CASSDRGSSYNEQFF
TRBV28	TRBJ2-7	TRBD1	-	TGTGCCAGCAGTTCACCCAGGGGGAACGACTACGAGCAGTACTTC	CASSSPRGNDYEQYF
TRBV14	TRBJ1-1	-	few	TGTGCCAGCAGCCAAGTTGAGGGAGTCACTGAAGCTTTCTTT	CASSQVEGVTEAFF
TRBV3-1/TRBV3-2	TRBJ2-1	-	once	TGTGCCAGCAGCGAACTCTATGAGCAGTTCTTC	CASSELYEQFF
TRBV5-1	TRBJ2-5	TRBD1	-	TGCGCCAGCAGCTTCTCGGACAGGGGTAGGCAAGAGACCCAGTACTTC	CASSFSDRGRQETQYF
TRBV10-2	TRBJ2-3	TRBD2	-	TGCGCCAGCAGTGAGTCGACTAGCGGGAGCATAGGGACAGATACGCAGTATTTT	CASSESTSGSIGTDTQYF
TRBV21-1	TRBJ1-6	-	-	TGTGCCAGATCCGTTCCCCCACAGCAAAATAATTCACCCCTCCACTTT	CARSVPPQQNNSPLHF
TRBV6-2/TRBV6-3	TRBJ2-3	-	-	TGTGCCAGCAGTCAAGGGGCAGATACGCAGTATTTT	CASSQGADTQYF
TRBV9	TRBJ2-1	-	-	TGTGCCAGCAGCGTAGGGCTAGGGGGCAATGAGCAGTTCTTC	CASSVGLGGNEQFF
TRBV11-3	TRBJ2-1	TRBD2	-	TGTGCCAGCAGCACTAGGGGAGCGGGAGGATACAATGAGCAGTTCTTC	CASSTRGAGGYNEQFF
TRBV7-2	TRBJ2-1	TRBD2	-	TGTGCCAGCAGCGTCGGGGGGGCCTACGAGCAGTTCTTC	CASSVGGAYEQFF
TRBV28	TRBJ1-2	-	-	TGTGCCAGCAGTTTGGCAGGTCTCGACTATGGCTACACCTTC	CASSLAGLDYGYTF
TRBV27	TRBJ1-2	-	-	TGTGCCAGCAGTTCCCGGGGGGAGAGAGGCTACACCTTC	CASSSRGERGYTF
TRBV14	TRBJ2-6	TRBD1	once	TGTGCCAGCAGCCGACAGGGTGTTTCTGGGGCCAACGTCCTGACTTTC	CASSRQGVSGANVLTF
TRBV27	TRBJ2-3	TRBD2	-	TGTGCCAGCAGTTTAAGGCCCAGCGGGGGGTTGCGCACAGATACGCAGTATTTT	CASSLRPSGGLRTDTQYF
TRBV3-1/TRBV3-2	TRBJ2-1	TRBD2	-	TGTGCCAGCACCCAACCCGGGACTAGCGGATACAATGAGCAGTTCTTC	CASTQPGTSGYNEQFF
TRBV7-2	TRBJ1-6	-	-	TGTGCCAGCAGGTTGGGGGGTTGGGATTCACCCCTCCACTTT	CASRLGGWDSPLHF
TRBV6-6	TRBJ2-7	TRBD1	-	TGTGCCAGCAGTTACCGGACAGGTTCCTACGAGCAGTACTTC	CASSYRTGSYEQYF
TRBV7-9	TRBJ1-5	-	few	TGTGCCAGCAGCTTAAGCGGGGAGGAACGGCCCCAGCATTTT	CASSLSGEERPQHF
TRBV11-2	TRBJ1-4	-	-	TGTGCCAGCAGCTTAGATCGGGGTAGCGAAAAACTGTTTTTT	CASSLDRGSEKLFF
TRBV19	TRBJ1-1	TRBD1	-	TGTGCCAGTAGTATAATGGGGACAGGGAACACTGAAGCTTTCTTT	CASSIMGTGNTEAFF
TRBV21-1	TRBJ1-4	-	-	-	CASSKWAGGIGEKLFF
TRBV7-9	TRBJ1-5	TRBD1	once	TGTGCCAGCAGCTCCTTGGACAGGGGGCATCAGCCCCAGCATTTT	CASSSLDRGHQPQHF
TRBV4-1	TRBJ2-7	-	-	TGCGCCAGCAGCCAAAACCCAGCCGGGAGCTACGAGCAGTACTTC	CASSQNPAGSYEQYF
TRBV4-3	TRBJ2-2	TRBD2	-	TGCGCCAGCAGCCAAGGGCTAGCGGCGAACACCGGGGAGCTGTTTTTT	CASSQGLAANTGELFF
TRBV27	TRBJ2-2	TRBD1	once	TGTGCCAGCAGGAAGGACAGGGGGCTTAACACCGGGGAGCTGTTTTTT	CASRKDRGLNTGELFF
TRBV12-3/TRBV12-4	TRBJ2-7	-	-	TGTGCCAGCAGTTTAGCGCTGGGGGCCGAGCAGTACTTC	CASSLALGAEQYF
TRBV28	TRBJ2-1	TRBD1	-	TGTGCCAGCAGTCTACAGGGGTACAATGAGCAGTTCTTC	CASSLQGYNEQFF
TRBV13	TRBJ2-1	TRBD2	-	TGTGCCTCCCATACGGGCGGGAGTACCTACAATGAGCAGTTCTTC	CASHTGGSTYNEQFF
TRBV29-1	TRBJ2-3	TRBD2	-	TGCAGCGTTGAAGCTAGCGGGAGGGCAGATACGCAGTATTTT	CSVEASGRADTQYF
TRBV19	TRBJ2-7	TRBD2	-	TGTGCCAGTAGCTCTACCGGGACTAGCGGTATCTACGAGCAGTACTTC	CASSSTGTSGIYEQYF
TRBV6-5	TRBJ2-7	-	-	TGTGCCAGCAGTTACAGTTCGAGGGCCTCCTACGAGCAGTACTTC	CASSYSSRASYEQYF
TRBV5-1	TRBJ2-5	-	few	-	CASSLGLSLYQETQYF
TRBV5-5	TRBJ1-1	TRBD1	once	TGTGCCAGCAGCTTGGGGACAGGGATCGGATACACTGAAGCTTTCTTT	CASSLGTGIGYTEAFF
TRBV4-3	TRBJ2-1	-	once	TGCGCCAGCCCCGGAGATTACAATGAGCAGTTCTTC	CASPGDYNEQFF
TRBV19	TRBJ1-1	-	-	TGTGCCAGTAGTATAAGTTACAGCGGGAACACTGAAGCTTTCTTT	CASSISYSGNTEAFF
TRBV7-2	TRBJ1-1	-	-	TGTGCCAGCAGCTTAGCGCCAGGGGAGAACACTGAAGCTTTCTTT	CASSLAPGENTEAFF
TRBV24-1	TRBJ2-6	TRBD1	-	TGTGCCACCAGTGATTCCGGGACAGGGGAAGGGGCCAACGTCCTGACTTTC	CATSDSGTGEGANVLTF
TRBV28	TRBJ1-4	-	-	TGTGCCAGCAGTTTACCGCAGGGGATGGCTGAAAAACTGTTTTTT	CASSLPQGMAEKLFF
TRBV28	TRBJ2-4	-	-	TGTGCCAGCAGTTTAAGGGGAGGTAGTTACATTCAGTACTTC	CASSLRGGSYIQYF
TRBV28	TRBJ2-7	TRBD2	-	TGTGCCAGCAGCCCCGGGGGGAGAACCGACGAGCAGTACTTC	CASSPGGRTDEQYF
TRBV6-2/TRBV6-3	TRBJ2-5	TRBD1	-	TGTGCCAGCAGTTACGACGCAGGGGGCATGGAGACCCAGTACTTC	CASSYDAGGMETQYF
TRBV19	TRBJ2-2	-	-	TGTGCCAGTAGTCACGGACAGCTCACTTCGACCGGGGAGCTGTTTTTT	CASSHGQLTSTGELFF
TRBV11-1	TRBJ2-2	-	-	TGTGCCAGCAGCTTAAGAGCTAATGGCGGGGAGCTGTTTTTT	CASSLRANGGELFF
TRBV4-1	TRBJ1-2	-	-	TGCGCCAGCAGCCAAGGGGGGGTGGGTCAATATGGCTACACCTTC	CASSQGGVGQYGYTF
TRBV5-4	TRBJ2-5	TRBD1	-	TGTGCCAGCAGCTCGGGACAGAGCCAAGAGACCCAGTACTTC	CASSSGQSQETQYF
TRBV10-1	TRBJ1-5	-	-	TGCGCCAGCAGTGAGTCGACTTCGACGGAGCCCCAGCATTTT	CASSESTSTEPQHF
TRBV25-1	TRBJ2-5	-	once	TGTGCCAGCAGTGAATATTCGGGGAGGGAGACCCAGTACTTC	CASSEYSGRETQYF